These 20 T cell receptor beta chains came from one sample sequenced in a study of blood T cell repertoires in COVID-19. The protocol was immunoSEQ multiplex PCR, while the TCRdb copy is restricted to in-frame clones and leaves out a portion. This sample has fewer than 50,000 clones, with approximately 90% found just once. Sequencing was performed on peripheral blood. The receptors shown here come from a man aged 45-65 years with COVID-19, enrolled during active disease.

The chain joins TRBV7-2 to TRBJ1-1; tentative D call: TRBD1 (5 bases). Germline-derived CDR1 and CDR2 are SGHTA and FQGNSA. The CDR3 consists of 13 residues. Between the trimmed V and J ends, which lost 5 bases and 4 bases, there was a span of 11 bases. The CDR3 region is CASSPDGGTEAFF. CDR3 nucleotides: TGTGCCAGCAGCCCCGACGGGGGCACTGAAGCTTTCTTT.

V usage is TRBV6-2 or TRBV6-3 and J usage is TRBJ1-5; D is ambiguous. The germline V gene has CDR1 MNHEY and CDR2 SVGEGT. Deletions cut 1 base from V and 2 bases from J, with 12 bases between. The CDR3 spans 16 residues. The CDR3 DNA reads TGTGCCAGCAGTTACTTTGCCCTACGGGGCAATCAGCCCCAGCATTTT. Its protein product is CASSYFALRGNQPQHF.

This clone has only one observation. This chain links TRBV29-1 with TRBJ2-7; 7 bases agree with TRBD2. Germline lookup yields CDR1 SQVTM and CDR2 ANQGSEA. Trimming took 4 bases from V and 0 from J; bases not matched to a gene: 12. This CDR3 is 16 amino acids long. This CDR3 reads CSVGGLADYSSYEQYF. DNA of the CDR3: TGCAGCGTTGGCGGGCTAGCGGACTATAGCTCCTACGAGCAGTACTTC.

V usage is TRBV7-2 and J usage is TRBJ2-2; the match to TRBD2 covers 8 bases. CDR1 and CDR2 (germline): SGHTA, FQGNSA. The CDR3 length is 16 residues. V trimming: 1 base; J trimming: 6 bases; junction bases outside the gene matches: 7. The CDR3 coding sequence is TGTGCCAGCAGCTTAGGTGGGACTAGTTTACCCGGGGAGCTGTTTTTT. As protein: CASSLGGTSLPGELFF.

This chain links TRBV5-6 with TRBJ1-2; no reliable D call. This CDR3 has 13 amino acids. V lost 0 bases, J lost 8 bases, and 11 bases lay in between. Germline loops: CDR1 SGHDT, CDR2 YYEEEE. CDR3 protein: CASSLDRTGGYTF. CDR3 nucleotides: TGTGCCAGCAGCTTGGACAGAACTGGGGGCTACACCTTC.

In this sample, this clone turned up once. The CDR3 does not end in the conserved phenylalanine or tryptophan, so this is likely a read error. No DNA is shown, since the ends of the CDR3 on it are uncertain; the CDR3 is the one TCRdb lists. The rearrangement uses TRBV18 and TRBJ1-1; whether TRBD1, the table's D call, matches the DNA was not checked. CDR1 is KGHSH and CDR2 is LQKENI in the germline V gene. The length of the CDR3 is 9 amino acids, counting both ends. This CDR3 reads CASSPRTGV.

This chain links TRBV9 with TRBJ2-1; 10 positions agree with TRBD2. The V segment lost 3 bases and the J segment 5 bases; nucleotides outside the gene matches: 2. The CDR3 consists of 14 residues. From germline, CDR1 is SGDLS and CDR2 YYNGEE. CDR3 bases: TGTGCCAGCAGCGCCGGACTAGCGGACAATGAGCAGTTCTTC. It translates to CASSAGLADNEQFF. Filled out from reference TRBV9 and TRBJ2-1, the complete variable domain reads DSGVTQTPKHLITATGQRVTLRCSPRSGDLSVYWYQQSLDQGLQFLIQYYNGEERAKGNILERFSAQQFPDLHSELNLSSLELGDSALYFCASSAGLADNEQFFGPGTRLTVL.

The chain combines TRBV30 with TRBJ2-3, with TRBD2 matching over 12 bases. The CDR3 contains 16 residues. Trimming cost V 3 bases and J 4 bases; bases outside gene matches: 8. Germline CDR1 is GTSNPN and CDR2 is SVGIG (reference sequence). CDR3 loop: CAWRGTSGWQADTQYF. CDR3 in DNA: TGTGCCTGGAGGGGGACTAGCGGGTGGCAGGCAGATACGCAGTATTTT. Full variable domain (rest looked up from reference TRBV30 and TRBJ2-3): SQTIHQWPATLVQPVGSPLSLECTVEGTSNPNLYWYRQAAGRGLQLLFYSVGIGQISSEVPQNLSASRPQDRQFILSSKKLLLSDSGFYLCAWRGTSGWQADTQYFGPGTRLTVL.

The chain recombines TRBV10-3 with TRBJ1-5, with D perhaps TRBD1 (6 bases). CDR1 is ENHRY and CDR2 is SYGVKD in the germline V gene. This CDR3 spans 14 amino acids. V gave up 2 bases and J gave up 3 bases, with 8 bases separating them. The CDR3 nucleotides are TGTGCCATCAGTGAGGACAGGATCAATCAGCCCCAGCATTTT. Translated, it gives CAISEDRINQPQHF.

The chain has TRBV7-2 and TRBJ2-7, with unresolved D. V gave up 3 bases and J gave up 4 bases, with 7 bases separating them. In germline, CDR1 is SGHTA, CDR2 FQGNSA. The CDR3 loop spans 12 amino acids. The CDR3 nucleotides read TGTGCCAGCAGCTTGATACAGTACGAGCAGTACTTC. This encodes CASSLIQYEQYF.

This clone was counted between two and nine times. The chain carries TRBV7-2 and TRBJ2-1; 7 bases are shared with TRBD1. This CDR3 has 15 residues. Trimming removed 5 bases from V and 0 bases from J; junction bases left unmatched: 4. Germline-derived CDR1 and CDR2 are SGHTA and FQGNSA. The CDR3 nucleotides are TGTGCCAGCAGCCGGACAGGAAGCTCCTACAATGAGCAGTTCTTC. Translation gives CASSRTGSSYNEQFF.

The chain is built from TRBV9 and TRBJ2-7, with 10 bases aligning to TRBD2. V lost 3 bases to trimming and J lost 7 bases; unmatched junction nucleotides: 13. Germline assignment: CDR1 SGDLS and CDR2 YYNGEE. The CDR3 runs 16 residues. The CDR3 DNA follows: TGTGCCAGCAGCGGGGGACTAGCGCCCGTAATCCGTGAGCAGTACTTC. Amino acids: CASSGGLAPVIREQYF.

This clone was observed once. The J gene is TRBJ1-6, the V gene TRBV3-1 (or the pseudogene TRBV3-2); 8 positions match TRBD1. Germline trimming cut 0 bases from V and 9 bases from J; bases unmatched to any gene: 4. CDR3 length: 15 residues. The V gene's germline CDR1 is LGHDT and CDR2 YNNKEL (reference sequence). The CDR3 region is CASSQESRGLSPLHF. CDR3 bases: TGTGCCAGCAGCCAAGAGAGCAGGGGGCTTTCACCCCTCCACTTT.

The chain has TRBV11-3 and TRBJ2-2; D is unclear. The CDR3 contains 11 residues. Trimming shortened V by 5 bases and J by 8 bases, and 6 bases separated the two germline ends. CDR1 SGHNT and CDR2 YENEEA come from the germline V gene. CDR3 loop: CASSRRGELFF. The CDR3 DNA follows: TGTGCCAGCAGCCGGCGGGGGGAGCTGTTTTTT.

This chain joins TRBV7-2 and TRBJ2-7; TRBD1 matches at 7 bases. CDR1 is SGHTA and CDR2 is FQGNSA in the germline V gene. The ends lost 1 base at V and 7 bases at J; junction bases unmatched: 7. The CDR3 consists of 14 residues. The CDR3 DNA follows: TGTGCCAGCAGCTTAGTAAGGGGGCTCCGAGAGCAGTACTTC. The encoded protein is CASSLVRGLREQYF.

The CDR3 reads CASSLDSSYEQYF. CDR3 DNA sequence: TGTGCCAGCAGCTTAGACTCATCCTACGAGCAGTACTTC. This chain connects TRBV7-3 to TRBJ2-7; D unclear. The germline V and J ends were trimmed by 2 bases and 1 base, with 6 bases remaining between them. Germline V gives CDR1 SGHTA, CDR2 FQGTGA. This CDR3 has 13 residues.

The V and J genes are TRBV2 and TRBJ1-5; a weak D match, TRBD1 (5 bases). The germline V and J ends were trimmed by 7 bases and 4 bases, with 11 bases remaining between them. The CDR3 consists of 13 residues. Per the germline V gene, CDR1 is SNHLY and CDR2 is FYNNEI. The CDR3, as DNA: TGTGCCAGCACCGGGACTTCGAATCAGCCCCAGCATTTT. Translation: CASTGTSNQPQHF.

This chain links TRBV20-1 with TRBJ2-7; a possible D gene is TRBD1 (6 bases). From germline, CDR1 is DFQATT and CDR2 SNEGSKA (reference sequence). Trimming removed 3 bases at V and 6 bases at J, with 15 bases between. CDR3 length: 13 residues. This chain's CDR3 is CSASSWGQGEQYF. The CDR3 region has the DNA TGCAGTGCTAGTAGCTGGGGGCAGGGCGAGCAGTACTTC.

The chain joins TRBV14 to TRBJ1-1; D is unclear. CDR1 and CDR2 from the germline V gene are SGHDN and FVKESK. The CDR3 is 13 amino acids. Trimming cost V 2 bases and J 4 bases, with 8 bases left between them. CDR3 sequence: CASSQTAGTEAFF. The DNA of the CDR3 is TGTGCCAGCAGCCAAACCGCGGGCACTGAAGCTTTCTTT.

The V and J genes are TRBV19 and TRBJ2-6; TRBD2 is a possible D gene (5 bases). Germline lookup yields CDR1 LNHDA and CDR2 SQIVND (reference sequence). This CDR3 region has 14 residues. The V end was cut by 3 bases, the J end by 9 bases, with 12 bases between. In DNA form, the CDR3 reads TGTGCCAGTAGTATGACGTTCGGGATCAACGTCCTGACTTTC. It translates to CASSMTFGINVLTF.